The 20 T cell receptor beta chains below were found in one sample sequenced in a study of blood T cell repertoires in COVID-19. This table comes from immunoSEQ multiplex PCR, and its TCRdb copy is limited to in-frame clones, with some not included. The data contain some 140,000 clones, more than 70% of them singletons. Sequenced sample: peripheral blood. These receptors were taken from a man between 60 and 75 years old with acute or convalescent COVID-19.

A note on this clone: Different DNA sequences within this sample yield the same CDR3. The chain carries TRBV7-2 and TRBJ1-3; no definite D call. The CDR3 is made up of 16 amino acids. V gave up 1 base and J gave up 0 bases, with 10 bases separating them. Germline loops: CDR1 SGHTA, CDR2 FQGNSA. CDR3 nucleotides: TGTGCCAGCAGCTTAGTGGGAGGTAACTCTGGAAACACCATATATTTT. Translation: CASSLVGGNSGNTIYF.

A single count supports this clone. The chain couples TRBV18 to TRBJ2-7; 11 positions agree with TRBD2. CDR1 is KGHSH and CDR2 is LQKENI in the germline V gene. The ends lost 6 bases at V and 3 bases at J; junction bases unmatched: 10. The CDR3 loop spans 16 amino acids. CDR3 region: CASSPTSGSFYYEQYF. The CDR3 coding sequence is TGTGCCAGCTCGCCAACTAGCGGGAGTTTTTACTACGAGCAGTACTTC.

The gene calls are TRBV10-3 and TRBJ2-7, with 7 bases aligning to TRBD1. CDR1 and CDR2 from the germline V gene are ENHRY and SYGVKD. CDR3 length: 14 amino acids. Trimming cost V 6 bases and J 1 base; bases outside gene matches: 6. The CDR3 sequence is CAIRQGYTSYEQYF. For the CDR3, the DNA is TGTGCCATCAGACAGGGGTACACTTCCTACGAGCAGTACTTC.

V and J are TRBV5-1 and TRBJ2-7; the D gene is possibly TRBD2 (6 bases). Between the trimmed V and J ends, which lost 4 bases and 7 bases, there was a span of 9 bases. The CDR3 consists of 11 residues. The germline V gene encodes CDR1 SGHRS and CDR2 YFSETQ. DNA of the CDR3: TGCGCCAGCAGCCCCGCGGGGGAGCAGTACTTC. Translated, it gives CASSPAGEQYF.

CDR3 sequence (DNA): TGCGCCAGCAGTGGCTCGGTGGGAGGGCAAGGAACCGGGGAGCTGTTTTTT. Encoded protein: CASSGSVGGQGTGELFF. The J gene is TRBJ2-2, the V gene TRBV5-1; 7 bases are a match to TRBD2. This CDR3 has 17 amino acids. V was pared by 5 bases and J by 5 bases, with 15 bases of the junction left unmatched. Germline V gives CDR1 SGHRS, CDR2 YFSETQ.

V and J are TRBV9 and TRBJ2-1; 9 bases are shared with TRBD2. The length of the CDR3 is 15 residues. V dropped 3 bases and J dropped 8; count of bases not matched to a gene: 9. CDR1 SGDLS and CDR2 YYNGEE come from the germline V gene. The DNA for the CDR3 is TGTGCCAGCAGCGAGACCGGGACTAGCTTCGATGAGCAGTTCTTC. Translating gives CASSETGTSFDEQFF.

Here the CDR3 reads CASSYPRTGHGAGYTF. Here the CDR3 DNA reads TGTGCCAGCAGTTACCCCCGGACAGGGCACGGGGCTGGCTACACCTTC. The genes are TRBV6-2 or TRBV6-3 and TRBJ1-2, with TRBD1 identical over 8 bases. Germline values: CDR1 MNHEY, CDR2 SVGEGT. V lost 2 bases, J lost 7 bases, and 12 bases stayed unmatched. The CDR3 runs to 16 residues.

The chain joins TRBV30 to TRBJ2-3; 9 nucleotides align to TRBD2. The germline CDR1 and CDR2 sequences are GTSNPN and SVGIG (reference sequence). This CDR3 spans 15 amino acids. The V and J ends lost 5 bases and 5 bases, in that order; junction bases with no gene match: 11. The CDR3 spells CAWEGIGGRGDTQYF. The CDR3 nucleotides read TGTGCCTGGGAAGGCATTGGCGGGAGGGGAGATACGCAGTATTTT.

The chain joins TRBV7-9 to TRBJ2-5; weak D call: TRBD1 (5 bases). The CDR3 extends over 15 amino acids. Trimming shortened V by 3 bases and J by 2 bases, and 13 bases separated the two germline ends. CDR1 and CDR2 from the germline V gene are SEHNR and FQNEAQ (reference sequence). CDR3 region: CASSFLDNLQETQYF. In nucleotides, the CDR3 is TGTGCCAGCAGCTTTCTGGACAACCTGCAAGAGACCCAGTACTTC.

The rearrangement links TRBV29-1 to TRBJ1-1; TRBD1 aligns across 9 bases. CDR3 length equals 14 residues. J lost 7 bases, V lost 4 bases, and 10 bases had no gene match. Germline V gives CDR1 SQVTM, CDR2 ANQGSEA. CDR3: CSVGWDRVLSEAFF. CDR3 bases: TGCAGCGTTGGCTGGGACAGGGTGTTAAGTGAAGCTTTCTTT.

The chain combines TRBV15 with TRBJ2-1; a possible D gene is TRBD2 (6 bases). CDR1 is LNHNV and CDR2 is YYDKDF in the germline V gene (reference sequence). CDR3 length equals 17 residues. Trimming shortened V by 1 base and J by 1 base, and 14 bases separated the two germline ends. In DNA form, the CDR3 reads TGTGCCACCAGCAGAGGCAAACTAGCTATGTCCTACAATGAGCAGTTCTTC. Amino acid sequence: CATSRGKLAMSYNEQFF. Full variable domain (remainder filled in from reference TRBV15 and TRBJ2-1): DAMVIQNPRYQVTQFGKPVTLSCSQTLNHNVMYWYQQKSSQAPKLLFHYYDKDFNNEADTPDNFQSRRPNTSFCFLDIRSPGLGDTAMYLCATSRGKLAMSYNEQFFGPGTRLTVL.

V usage is TRBV29-1 and J usage is TRBJ2-7, with 9 bases matching TRBD2. The ends lost 5 bases at V and 2 bases at J; junction bases unmatched: 4. This CDR3 comprises 13 residues. Germline CDR1 SQVTM, CDR2 ANQGSEA. CDR3 in amino acids: CSVLAGLTYEQYF. In nucleotides, the CDR3 is TGCAGCGTTCTAGCGGGACTCACCTACGAGCAGTACTTC.

The rearrangement joins TRBV11-2 to TRBJ2-1; 14 positions agree with TRBD2. Looked up from germline, CDR1 is SGHAT and CDR2 is FQNNGV. The CDR3 has 19 amino acids. Trimming took 5 bases from V and 4 from J; bases not matched to a gene: 13. CDR3 sequence (DNA): TGTGCCAGCAGCCTACCACCGGGACTAGCGGGGGACGAATACAATGAGCAGTTCTTC. Its protein product is CASSLPPGLAGDEYNEQFF. The complete variable domain, with remaining parts taken from reference TRBV11-2 and TRBJ2-1, reads EAGVAQSPRYKIIEKRQSVAFWCNPISGHATLYWYQQILGQGPKLLIQFQNNGVVDDSQLPKDRFSAERLKGVDSTLKIQPAKLEDSAVYLCASSLPPGLAGDEYNEQFFGPGTRLTVL.

The chain uses TRBV30 and TRBJ1-4; D is unclear. V was shortened by 4 bases and J by 4 bases, with 16 bases between the two germline ends. This CDR3 comprises 15 residues. Per the germline V gene, CDR1 is GTSNPN and CDR2 is SVGIG (reference sequence). The CDR3 reads CAWKGGTGVNEKLFF. The CDR3 region has the DNA TGTGCCTGGAAGGGAGGAACCGGAGTTAATGAAAAACTGTTTTTT.

The chain joins TRBV7-3 to TRBJ2-7; 7 bases fit TRBD2. Trimming took 5 bases from V and 7 from J; bases not matched to a gene: 11. The CDR3 totals 14 residues. CDR1 is SGHTA, CDR2 FQGTGA, per germline. CDR3 nucleotides: TGTGCCAGCAGCCAACTAGCGACCAGTGGGGAGCAGTACTTC. Amino acid sequence: CASSQLATSGEQYF.

This sequence joins TRBV7-9 and TRBJ1-4; D unresolved. Trimming pared 0 bases from V and 5 bases from J, leaving 7 bases between. The CDR3 spans 14 residues. Germline V lookup: CDR1 SEHNR, CDR2 FQNEAQ (reference sequence). The CDR3 DNA sequence: TGTGCCAGCAGCTTAGCGTCGGGAAATGAAAAACTGTTTTTT. The encoded protein is CASSLASGNEKLFF.

The genes are TRBV2 and TRBJ1-1; D is undetermined. The CDR3 is 16 residues long. V gave up 8 bases and J gave up 0 bases, with 19 bases separating them. From germline, CDR1 is SNHLY and CDR2 FYNNEI. The CDR3 DNA reads as TGTGCCAGCCCCCACCGGGGAGGGTCCATGAACACTGAAGCTTTCTTT. It is translated as CASPHRGGSMNTEAFF.

The chain joins TRBV9 to TRBJ1-1; D is undetermined. V was clipped by 0 bases and J by 0 bases, with 9 bases between them. This CDR3 is 15 amino acids long. Germline assignment: CDR1 SGDLS and CDR2 YYNGEE. The DNA of the CDR3 is TGTGCCAGCAGCGTAGCTGCCGGAGTGAACACTGAAGCTTTCTTT. It yields the protein CASSVAAGVNTEAFF.

The gene calls are TRBV29-1 and TRBJ1-2; no clear D gene. The length of the CDR3 is 12 residues. V lost 4 bases and J lost 1, with 7 bases in between. Germline CDR1 is SQVTM and CDR2 is ANQGSEA. Here the CDR3 DNA reads TGCAGCGTTGCTCACAGTAACTATGGCTACACCTTC. Residues: CSVAHSNYGYTF.

The chain uses TRBV5-8 and TRBJ2-1; 14 positions match TRBD2. Germline loops: CDR1 SGHTS, CDR2 YDEGEE. The CDR3 totals 15 residues. Unmatched junction bases numbered 4, after V lost 4 bases and J lost 7 bases. CDR3 region: CASSPGTSGSNEQFF. The CDR3 DNA follows: TGTGCCAGCAGCCCTGGGACTAGCGGGAGTAATGAGCAGTTCTTC.